This TCR beta chain was found in a study of blood T cell repertoires in COVID-19. Study background: PBMCs, B-cell-depleted T cells, or T cells were the source of the cDNA or gDNA that made up the material.

TCRdb's copy holds only in-frame clones and misses some; the assay was immunoSEQ multiplex PCR. This table holds some 97,000 clones, 90% found once. This clone showed up just a few times. The germline gives CDR1 SGHAT, CDR2 FQNNGV. V was pared by 1 base and J by 2 bases, with 8 bases between. The length of the CDR3 is 14 residues. Input material: peripheral blood. This chain joins TRBV11-2 and TRBJ1-1; D ambiguous. This TCR came from a man aged 45 to 65 with acute or convalescent COVID-19. Written as DNA, the CDR3 is TGTGCCAGCAGCTTAGTTCGCGCCAACACTGAAGCTTTCTTT. Protein: CASSLVRANTEAFF.